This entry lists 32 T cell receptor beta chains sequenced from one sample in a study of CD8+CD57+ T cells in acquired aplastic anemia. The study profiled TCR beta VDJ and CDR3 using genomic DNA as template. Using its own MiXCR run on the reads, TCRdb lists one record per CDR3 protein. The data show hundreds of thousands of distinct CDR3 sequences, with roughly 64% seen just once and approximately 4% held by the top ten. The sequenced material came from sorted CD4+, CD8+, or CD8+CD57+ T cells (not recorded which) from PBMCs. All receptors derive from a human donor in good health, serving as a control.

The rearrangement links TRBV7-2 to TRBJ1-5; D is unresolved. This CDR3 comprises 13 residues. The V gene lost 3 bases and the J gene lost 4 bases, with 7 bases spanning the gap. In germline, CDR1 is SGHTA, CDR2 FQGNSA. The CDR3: CASSFEGNQPQHF. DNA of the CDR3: TGTGCCAGCAGCTTCGAAGGGAATCAGCCCCAGCATTTT.

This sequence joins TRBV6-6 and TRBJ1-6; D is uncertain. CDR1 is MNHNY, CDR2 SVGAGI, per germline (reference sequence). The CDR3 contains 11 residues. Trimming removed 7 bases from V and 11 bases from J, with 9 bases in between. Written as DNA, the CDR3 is TGTGCCAGCAATGGGCCAACACCCCTCCACTTT. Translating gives CASNGPTPLHF.

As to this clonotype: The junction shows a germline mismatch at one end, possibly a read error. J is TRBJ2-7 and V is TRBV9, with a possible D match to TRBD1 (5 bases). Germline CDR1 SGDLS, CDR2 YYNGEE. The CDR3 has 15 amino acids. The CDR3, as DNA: TGCGCCAGCAGCTTGGGGCCAACGACGACGAGCAGGAAGTACTTC. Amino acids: CASSLGPTTTSRKYF.

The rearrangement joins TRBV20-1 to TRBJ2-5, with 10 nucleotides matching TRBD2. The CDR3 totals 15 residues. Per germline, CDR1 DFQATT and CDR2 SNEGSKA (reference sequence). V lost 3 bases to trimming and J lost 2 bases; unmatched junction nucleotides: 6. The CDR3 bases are TGCAGTGCTAGTCTCCAGCGGGGGGGGCAAGAGACCCAGTACTTC. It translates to CSASLQRGGQETQYF.

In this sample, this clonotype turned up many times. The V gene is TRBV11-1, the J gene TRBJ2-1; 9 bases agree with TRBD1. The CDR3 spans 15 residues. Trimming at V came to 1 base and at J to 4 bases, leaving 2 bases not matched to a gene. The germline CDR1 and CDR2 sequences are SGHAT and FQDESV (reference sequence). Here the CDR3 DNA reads TGTGCCAGCAGCTTAGACAGGGGGCCTTACAATGAGCAGTTCTTC. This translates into CASSLDRGPYNEQFF.

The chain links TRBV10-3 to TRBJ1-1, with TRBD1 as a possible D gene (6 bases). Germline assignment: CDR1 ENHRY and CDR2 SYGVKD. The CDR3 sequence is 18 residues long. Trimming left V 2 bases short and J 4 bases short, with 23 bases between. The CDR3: CAISEVGDRSTTGTEAFF. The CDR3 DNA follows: TGTGCCATCAGTGAGGTCGGCGACAGGTCCACAACAGGCACTGAAGCTTTCTTT.

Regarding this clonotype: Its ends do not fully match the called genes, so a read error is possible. The CDR3 loop is CASSGGAGGQGALGQYF. CDR3 in DNA: TGTGCCAGCAGCGGTGGGGCTGGGGGGCAGGGGGCGCTTGGGCAGTACTTC. The chain links TRBV4-1 to TRBJ2-7; 8 bases are a match to TRBD1. The V gene's germline CDR1 is MGHRA and CDR2 YSYEKL. The CDR3 is made up of 17 amino acids.

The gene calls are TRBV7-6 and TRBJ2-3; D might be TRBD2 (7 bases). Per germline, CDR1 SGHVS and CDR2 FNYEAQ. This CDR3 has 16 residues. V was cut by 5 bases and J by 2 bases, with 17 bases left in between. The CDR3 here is CASSTRGGTDTDTQYF. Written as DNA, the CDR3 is TGTGCCAGCAGCACTAGGGGGGGAACAGACACAGATACGCAGTATTTT.

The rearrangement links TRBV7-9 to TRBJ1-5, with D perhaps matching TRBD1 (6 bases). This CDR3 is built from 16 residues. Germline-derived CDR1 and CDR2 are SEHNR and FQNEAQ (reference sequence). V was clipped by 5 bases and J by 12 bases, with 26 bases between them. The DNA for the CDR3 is TGTGCCAGCAGCCTATCTGGTGGGACATACTATCAGTACCAGCATTTT. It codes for CASSLSGGTYYQYQHF. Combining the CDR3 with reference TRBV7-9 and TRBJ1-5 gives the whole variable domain DTGVSQNPRHKITKRGQNVTFRCDPISEHNRLYWYRQTLGQGPEFLTYFQNEAQLEKSRLLSDRFSAERPKGSFSTLEIQRTEQGDSAMYLCASSLSGGTYYQYQHFGDGTRLSIL.

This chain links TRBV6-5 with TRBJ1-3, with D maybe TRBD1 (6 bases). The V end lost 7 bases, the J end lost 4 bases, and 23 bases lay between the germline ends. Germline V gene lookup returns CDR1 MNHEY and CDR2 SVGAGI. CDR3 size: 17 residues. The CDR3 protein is CASTRLPGTMLGNTIYF. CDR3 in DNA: TGTGCCAGCACTCGACTACCCGGGACAATGCTCGGAAACACCATATATTTT.

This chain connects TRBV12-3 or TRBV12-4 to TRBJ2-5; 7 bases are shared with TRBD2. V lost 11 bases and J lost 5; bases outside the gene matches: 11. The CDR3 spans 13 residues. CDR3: CAGSGAPEETQYF. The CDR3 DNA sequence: TGTGCCGGGAGCGGGGCTCCGGAGGAGACCCAGTACTTC.

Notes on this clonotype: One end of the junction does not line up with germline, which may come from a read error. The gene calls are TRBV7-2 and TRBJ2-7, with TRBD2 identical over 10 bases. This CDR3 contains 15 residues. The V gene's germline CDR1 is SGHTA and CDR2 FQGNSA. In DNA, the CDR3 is TGTGCCAGCCGCTTAAAGCGGGGGGGCATGTACGAGCAGTACTTC. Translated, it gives CASRLKRGGMYEQYF.

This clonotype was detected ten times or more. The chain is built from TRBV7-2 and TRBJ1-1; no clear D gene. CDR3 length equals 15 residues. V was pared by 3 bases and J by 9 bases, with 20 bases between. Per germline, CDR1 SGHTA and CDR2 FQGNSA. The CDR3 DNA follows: TGTGCCAGCAGCTTTGAGGTCTTGGGCGTTTATCAAGCTTTCTTT. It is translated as CASSFEVLGVYQAFF.

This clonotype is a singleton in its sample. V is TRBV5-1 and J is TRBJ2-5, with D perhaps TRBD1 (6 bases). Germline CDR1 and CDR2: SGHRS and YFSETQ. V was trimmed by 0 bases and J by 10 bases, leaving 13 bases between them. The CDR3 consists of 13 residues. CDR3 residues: CASSLEGTPIQYF. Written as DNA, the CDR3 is TGCGCCAGCAGCTTGGAAGGGACACCGATCCAGTACTTC.

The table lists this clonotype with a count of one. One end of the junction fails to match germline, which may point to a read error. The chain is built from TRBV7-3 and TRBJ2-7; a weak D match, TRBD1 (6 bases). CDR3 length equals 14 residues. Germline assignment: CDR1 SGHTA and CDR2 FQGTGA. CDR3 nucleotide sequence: TGTGCCAGCAGCTTATACAGGGACGCCTACGAGCAGCACTTC. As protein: CASSLYRDAYEQHF.

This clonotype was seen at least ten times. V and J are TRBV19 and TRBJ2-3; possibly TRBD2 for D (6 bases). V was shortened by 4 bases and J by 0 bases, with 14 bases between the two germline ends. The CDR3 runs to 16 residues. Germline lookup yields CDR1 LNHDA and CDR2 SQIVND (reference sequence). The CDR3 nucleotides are TGTGCCAGTAGTACGGCCCTAGCGCCTAGCACAGATACGCAGTATTTT. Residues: CASSTALAPSTDTQYF.

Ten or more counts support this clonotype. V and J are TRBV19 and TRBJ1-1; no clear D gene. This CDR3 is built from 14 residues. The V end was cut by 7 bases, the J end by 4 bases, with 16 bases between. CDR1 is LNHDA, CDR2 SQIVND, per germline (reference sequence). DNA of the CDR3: TGTGCCAGTACGGAAGGGTTTGTGGTCACTGAAGCTTTCTTT. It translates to CASTEGFVVTEAFF.

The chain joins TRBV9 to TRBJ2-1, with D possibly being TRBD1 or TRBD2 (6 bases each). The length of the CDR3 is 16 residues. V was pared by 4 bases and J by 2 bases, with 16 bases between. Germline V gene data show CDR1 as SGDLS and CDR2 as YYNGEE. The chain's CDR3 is CASSSNRGLAYNEQFF. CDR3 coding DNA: TGTGCCAGCAGCTCGAATCGGGGGCTGGCCTACAATGAGCAGTTCTTC.

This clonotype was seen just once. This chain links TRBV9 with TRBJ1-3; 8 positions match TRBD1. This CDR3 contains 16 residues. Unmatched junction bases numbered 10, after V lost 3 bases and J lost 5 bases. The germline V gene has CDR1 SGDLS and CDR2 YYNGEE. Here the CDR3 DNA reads TGTGCCAGCAGCGGACAGGGGCCGGGCTATCGAAACACCATATATTTT. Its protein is CASSGQGPGYRNTIYF.

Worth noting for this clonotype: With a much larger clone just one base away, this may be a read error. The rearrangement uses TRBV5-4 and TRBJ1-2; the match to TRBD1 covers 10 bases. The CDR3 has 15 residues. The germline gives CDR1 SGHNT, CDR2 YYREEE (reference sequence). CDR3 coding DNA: TGTGCCAGCAGAGTAGGGACAGGGGATAACCATGGCTACACCTTC. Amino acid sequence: CASRVGTGDNHGYTF.

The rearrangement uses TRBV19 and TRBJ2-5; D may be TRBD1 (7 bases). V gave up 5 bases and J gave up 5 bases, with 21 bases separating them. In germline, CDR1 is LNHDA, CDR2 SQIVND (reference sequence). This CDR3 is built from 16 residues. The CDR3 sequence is CASSGTAGGGRETQYF. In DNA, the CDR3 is TGTGCCAGTAGTGGGACAGCGGGTGGGGGAAGGGAGACCCAGTACTTC. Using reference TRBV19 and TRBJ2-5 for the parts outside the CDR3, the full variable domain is DGGITQSPKYLFRKEGQNVTLSCEQNLNHDAMYWYRQDPGQGLRLIYYSQIVNDFQKGDIAEGYSVSREKKESFPLTVTSAQKNPTAFYLCASSGTAGGGRETQYFGPGTRLLVL.

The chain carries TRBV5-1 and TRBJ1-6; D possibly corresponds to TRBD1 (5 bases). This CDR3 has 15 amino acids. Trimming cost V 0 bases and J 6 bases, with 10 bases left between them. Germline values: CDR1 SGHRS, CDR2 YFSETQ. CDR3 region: CASSLVGGTNSPLHF. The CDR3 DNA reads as TGCGCCAGCAGCTTGGTGGGGGGAACTAATTCACCCCTCCACTTT.

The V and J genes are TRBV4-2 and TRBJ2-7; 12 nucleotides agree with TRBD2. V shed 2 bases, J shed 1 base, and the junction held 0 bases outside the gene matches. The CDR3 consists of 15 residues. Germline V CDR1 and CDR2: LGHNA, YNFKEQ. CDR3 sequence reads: CASSQTSGGSYEQYF. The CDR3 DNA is TGTGCCAGCAGCCAAACTAGCGGGGGGTCCTACGAGCAGTACTTC.

The CDR3 DNA is TGTGCCAGCACCCGGCAGGGGGCTATCTACGAGCAGTACTTC. It yields the protein CASTRQGAIYEQYF. The genes are TRBV25-1 and TRBJ2-7, with TRBD1 matching over 8 bases. The germline CDR1 and CDR2 sequences are MGHDK and SYGVNS. V shed 7 bases and J 3 bases; nucleotides not matched to a gene: 8. There are 14 residues in the CDR3.

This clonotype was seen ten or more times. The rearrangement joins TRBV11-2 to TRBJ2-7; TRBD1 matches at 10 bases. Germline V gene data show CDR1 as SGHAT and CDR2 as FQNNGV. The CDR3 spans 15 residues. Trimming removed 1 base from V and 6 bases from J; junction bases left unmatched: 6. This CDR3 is CASSLVGQGGSEQYF. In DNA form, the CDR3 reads TGTGCCAGCAGCTTAGTTGGACAGGGGGGCAGCGAGCAGTACTTC. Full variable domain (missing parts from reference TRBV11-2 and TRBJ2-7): EAGVAQSPRYKIIEKRQSVAFWCNPISGHATLYWYQQILGQGPKLLIQFQNNGVVDDSQLPKDRFSAERLKGVDSTLKIQPAKLEDSAVYLCASSLVGQGGSEQYFGPGTRLTVT.

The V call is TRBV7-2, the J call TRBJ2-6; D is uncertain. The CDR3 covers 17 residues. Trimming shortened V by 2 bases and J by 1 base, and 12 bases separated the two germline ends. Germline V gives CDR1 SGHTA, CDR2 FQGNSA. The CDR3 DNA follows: TGTGCCAGCAGCTTAAGTACGGTGGGGTCTGGGGCCAACGTCCTGACTTTC. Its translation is CASSLSTVGSGANVLTF.

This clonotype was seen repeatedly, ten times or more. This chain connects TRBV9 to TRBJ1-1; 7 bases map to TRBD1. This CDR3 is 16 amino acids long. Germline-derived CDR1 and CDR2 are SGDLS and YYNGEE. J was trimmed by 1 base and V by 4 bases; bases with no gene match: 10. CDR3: CASSKERTGGNTEAFF. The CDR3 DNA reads TGTGCCAGCAGCAAGGAAAGGACAGGTGGGAACACTGAAGCTTTCTTT. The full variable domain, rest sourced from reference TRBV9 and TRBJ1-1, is DSGVTQTPKHLITATGQRVTLRCSPRSGDLSVYWYQQSLDQGLQFLIQYYNGEERAKGNILERFSAQQFPDLHSELNLSSLELGDSALYFCASSKERTGGNTEAFFGQGTRLTVV.

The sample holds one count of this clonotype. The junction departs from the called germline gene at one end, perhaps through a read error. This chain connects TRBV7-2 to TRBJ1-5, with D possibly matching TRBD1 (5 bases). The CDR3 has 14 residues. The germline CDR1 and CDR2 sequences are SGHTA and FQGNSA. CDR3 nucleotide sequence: TGTGCCAGTAGTACTAACAGGATAAGACAGACCCAGTACTTT. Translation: CASSTNRIRQTQYF. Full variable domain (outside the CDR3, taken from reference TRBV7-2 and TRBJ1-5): GAGVSQSPSNKVTEKGKDVELRCDPISGHTALYWYRQSLGQGLEFLIYFQGNSAPDKSGLPSDRFSAERTGGSVSTLTIQRTQQEDSAVYLCASSTNRIRQTQYFGDGTRLSIL.

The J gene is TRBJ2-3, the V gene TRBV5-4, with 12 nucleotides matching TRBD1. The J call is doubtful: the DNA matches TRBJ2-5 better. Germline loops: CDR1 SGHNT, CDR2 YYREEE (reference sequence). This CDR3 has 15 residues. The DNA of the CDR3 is TGTGCCAGCAGCGGGGACAGGGGGCCACAAGAGACCCAGTACTTC. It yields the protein CASSGDRGPQETQYF.

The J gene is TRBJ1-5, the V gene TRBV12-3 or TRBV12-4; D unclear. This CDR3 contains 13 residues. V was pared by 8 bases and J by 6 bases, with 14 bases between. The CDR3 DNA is TGTGCCAGCCCCAGAGCGGTAAGTCAGCCCCAGCATTTT. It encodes CASPRAVSQPQHF.

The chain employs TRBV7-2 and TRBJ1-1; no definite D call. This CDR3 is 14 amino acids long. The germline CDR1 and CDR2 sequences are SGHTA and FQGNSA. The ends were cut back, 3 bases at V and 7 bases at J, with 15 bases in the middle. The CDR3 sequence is CASSFAGRAGEAFF. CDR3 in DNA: TGTGCCAGCAGCTTTGCAGGCCGTGCGGGTGAAGCTTTCTTT. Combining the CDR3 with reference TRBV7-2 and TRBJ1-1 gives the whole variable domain GAGVSQSPSNKVTEKGKDVELRCDPISGHTALYWYRQSLGQGLEFLIYFQGNSAPDKSGLPSDRFSAERTGGSVSTLTIQRTQQEDSAVYLCASSFAGRAGEAFFGQGTRLTVV.

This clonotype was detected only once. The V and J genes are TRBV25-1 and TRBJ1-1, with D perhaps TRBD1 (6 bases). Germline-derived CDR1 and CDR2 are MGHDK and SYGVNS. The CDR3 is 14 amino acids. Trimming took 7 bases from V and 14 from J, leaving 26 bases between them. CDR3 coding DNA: TGTGCCAGCATCCCAGGGGCGGGCGTGTATGAAGTGTTCTTT. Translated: CASIPGAGVYEVFF.